These T cell receptor beta chains were read from a single sample in a study of T cell responses to AZD1222 COVID-19 vaccine. Using immunoSEQ multiplex PCR, the repertoire was profiled, and TCRdb retains in-frame clones only, with some absent. The sample comprises 100,000 to 150,000 clones, around 87% of which are singletons, and approximately 1.6% rests with the top ten. Sequenced material: peripheral blood, taken on day 0 of AZD1222 vaccination. The receptors were gathered from an adult in good health. CDR3s leave out the opening cysteine and the closing phenylalanine or tryptophan. Fields, in order: J gene, V gene, CDR3 protein.

j_gene: TRBJ2-6; v_gene: TRBV4-2; CDR3aa: ASSQDLGGLSSGANVLT
j_gene: TRBJ1-5; v_gene: TRBV10-2; CDR3aa: ASRPGGGNQPQH
j_gene: TRBJ2-3; v_gene: TRBV7-2; CDR3aa: ASSSLAGTDTQY
j_gene: TRBJ2-2; v_gene: TRBV12-3/TRBV12-4; CDR3aa: ASSFAMTGELF
j_gene: TRBJ1-3; v_gene: TRBV2; CDR3aa: ASSVEPRPGNTIY
j_gene: TRBJ2-2; v_gene: TRBV18; CDR3aa: ASSTRDLANTGELF
j_gene: TRBJ1-1; v_gene: TRBV5-1; CDR3aa: ASSLQGVNTEAF
j_gene: TRBJ2-1; v_gene: TRBV2; CDR3aa: ASRPGTGSNEQF
j_gene: TRBJ1-1; v_gene: TRBV6-5; CDR3aa: ASGPGGAGASEAF
j_gene: TRBJ1-6; v_gene: TRBV10-3; CDR3aa: AISEFAGVTYNSPLH
j_gene: TRBJ1-5; v_gene: TRBV19; CDR3aa: ASSQQGQGQPQH
j_gene: TRBJ2-7; v_gene: TRBV4-1; CDR3aa: ASSQDLYEQY
j_gene: TRBJ1-1; v_gene: TRBV18; CDR3aa: ASSPLLKQGMDTEAF
j_gene: TRBJ1-1; v_gene: TRBV20-1; CDR3aa: SADLNTEAF
j_gene: TRBJ2-1; v_gene: TRBV6-4; CDR3aa: ASSVTPTGQAFNEQF
j_gene: TRBJ1-5; v_gene: TRBV12-3/TRBV12-4; CDR3aa: ASSLGDQPQH
j_gene: TRBJ1-5; v_gene: TRBV28; CDR3aa: ATLPSGPQGSSNQPQH
j_gene: TRBJ2-3; v_gene: TRBV5-1; CDR3aa: ASSSGQGGTDTQY
j_gene: TRBJ2-1; v_gene: TRBV7-2; CDR3aa: ASSSESRYNEQF
j_gene: TRBJ2-7; v_gene: TRBV28; CDR3aa: ASRPGQSYEQY
j_gene: TRBJ1-2; v_gene: TRBV7-2; CDR3aa: ASSLRSGGNYGYT
j_gene: TRBJ1-3; v_gene: TRBV15; CDR3aa: ATSRALGGLGNTIY
j_gene: TRBJ1-3; v_gene: TRBV5-1; CDR3aa: ASSLSGQGRNTIY
j_gene: TRBJ2-1; v_gene: TRBV6-2/TRBV6-3; CDR3aa: ASSQPAYNEQF
j_gene: TRBJ1-6; v_gene: TRBV7-3; CDR3aa: ASSLQGGSPLH
j_gene: TRBJ1-1; v_gene: TRBV5-5; CDR3aa: ASSLASYRVQAF
j_gene: TRBJ1-2; v_gene: TRBV10-3; CDR3aa: AISEATGTGWRGYT
j_gene: TRBJ2-7; v_gene: TRBV5-6; CDR3aa: ASSYAGTGGLLNEQY
j_gene: TRBJ1-1; v_gene: TRBV24-1; CDR3aa: ATSQGPSEAF
j_gene: TRBJ1-5; v_gene: TRBV19; CDR3aa: ASEQGNQPQH
j_gene: TRBJ1-1; v_gene: TRBV7-2; CDR3aa: ASSLAGQLNTEAF
j_gene: TRBJ1-1; v_gene: TRBV27; CDR3aa: ASSAPGVGNTEAF
j_gene: TRBJ2-6; v_gene: TRBV30; CDR3aa: AGARNTGANVLT
j_gene: TRBJ1-6; v_gene: TRBV5-6; CDR3aa: ASSLAGIYNSPLH
j_gene: TRBJ1-5; v_gene: TRBV12-3/TRBV12-4; CDR3aa: ASTSSNQPQH
j_gene: TRBJ1-5; v_gene: TRBV27; CDR3aa: ATRRVGDQPQH
j_gene: TRBJ2-4; v_gene: TRBV9; CDR3aa: ASSEGQKNIQY
j_gene: TRBJ2-1; v_gene: TRBV19; CDR3aa: ASRGQGGPNEQF
j_gene: TRBJ1-1; v_gene: TRBV13; CDR3aa: ASSLERSYTEAF
j_gene: TRBJ1-5; v_gene: TRBV1; CDR3aa: TSSPRSGTNKIAVCQPQH
j_gene: TRBJ2-3; v_gene: TRBV4-2; CDR3aa: ASSLASATDTQY
j_gene: TRBJ1-2; v_gene: TRBV6-4; CDR3aa: ASYWGHWDGYT
j_gene: TRBJ1-1; v_gene: TRBV19; CDR3aa: ASKDRGRRMNTEAF
j_gene: TRBJ2-7; v_gene: TRBV5-6; CDR3aa: ASSLVRRNYEQY
j_gene: TRBJ2-7; v_gene: TRBV28; CDR3aa: ASSLPQVPGVSYEQY
j_gene: TRBJ2-7; v_gene: TRBV28; CDR3aa: ASSFLSGKREQY